These 24 T cell receptor beta chains were sequenced from one sample in a study of cytomegalovirus exposure and HLA in healthy donors. The PCR employed 60 Vbeta primers together with 13 Jbeta primers. Clones were read by immunoSEQ multiplex PCR, and TCRdb kept only the in-frame ones, dropping some. The profile shows about 150,000 clones, 80% of them singletons. Material: PBMCs. These receptors came from a woman in her forties or fifties in good health and CMV-seropositive.

CDR3 DNA sequence: TGCAGCGTTGGATTCGACAGGGGGGATCAGCCCCAGCATTTT. It codes for CSVGFDRGDQPQHF. This chain joins TRBV29-1 and TRBJ1-5; TRBD1 matches at 9 bases. Germline CDR1 reads SQVTM; CDR2 reads ANQGSEA. This CDR3 is built from 14 residues. The V gene end was trimmed by 4 bases and the J gene end by 5 bases; junction bases not matched to a gene: 6.

The chain couples TRBV6-4 to TRBJ1-1; D call uncertain. CDR1 MRHNA and CDR2 SNTAGT come from the germline V gene. The V end was cut by 6 bases, the J end by 4 bases, with 21 bases between. This CDR3 contains 16 residues. The CDR3 is CASRREASVGGTEAFF. CDR3 nucleotides: TGTGCCAGCAGACGAGAGGCATCGGTGGGAGGCACTGAAGCTTTCTTT.

J is TRBJ2-7 and V is TRBV19; D possibly corresponds to TRBD2 (5 bases). This CDR3 is 14 amino acids long. From germline, CDR1 is LNHDA and CDR2 SQIVND (reference sequence). V shed 7 bases and J shed 0 bases, with 13 bases lying between them. The CDR3 nucleotides are TGTGCCAGTACTCTGGGAGCCACCTCCTACGAGCAGTACTTC. Protein sequence: CASTLGATSYEQYF.

This clone appeared a few times. J is TRBJ1-2 and V is TRBV5-1; no firm D call. V was trimmed by 3 bases and J by 5 bases, leaving 20 bases between them. CDR1 and CDR2 (germline): SGHRS, YFSETQ. The CDR3 is 16 amino acids. This CDR3 reads CASSSPDEDARYGYTF. The CDR3 DNA follows: TGCGCCAGCAGCTCGCCAGATGAGGATGCGCGGTATGGCTACACCTTC.

The sample holds one count of this clone. The chain uses TRBV7-9 and TRBJ1-1, with 7 bases fitting TRBD1. CDR1 and CDR2 from the germline V gene are SEHNR and FQNEAQ (reference sequence). This CDR3 has 13 amino acids. Germline trimming cut 6 bases from V and 7 bases from J; bases unmatched to any gene: 8. The DNA for the CDR3 is TGTGCCAGCAGGTCGACAGGGTTCATTGAAGCTTTCTTT. This sequence encodes CASRSTGFIEAFF.

CDR3: CASSLGTTSARTDTQYF. DNA for the CDR3: TGTGCCAGCAGCTTAGGGACAACCTCTGCCCGCACAGATACGCAGTATTTT. V is TRBV7-9 and J is TRBJ2-3; a possible D gene is TRBD1 (5 bases). Trimming shortened V by 1 base and J by 1 base, and 15 bases separated the two germline ends. Germline loops: CDR1 SEHNR, CDR2 FQNEAQ (reference sequence). The CDR3 loop spans 17 amino acids.

V is TRBV6-5 and J is TRBJ2-1, with 8 bases fitting TRBD1. The CDR3 is made up of 15 amino acids. The V gene end was trimmed by 6 bases and the J gene end by 7 bases; junction bases not matched to a gene: 11. CDR1 MNHEY and CDR2 SVGAGI come from the germline V gene. Here the CDR3 reads CASSSSRGQLNEQFF. The CDR3 nucleotides read TGTGCCAGCAGCTCAAGCAGGGGGCAGTTAAATGAGCAGTTCTTC.

The gene calls are TRBV7-2 and TRBJ2-1, with a possible D match to TRBD2 (6 bases). The CDR3 length is 14 residues. Germline CDR1 reads SGHTA; CDR2 reads FQGNSA. V was trimmed by 1 base and J by 9 bases, leaving 13 bases between them. The CDR3 sequence is CASSLGLAGLEQFF. The DNA for the CDR3 is TGTGCCAGCAGCTTAGGTTTGGCGGGACTTGAGCAGTTCTTC.

This sequence joins TRBV5-1 and TRBJ2-6, with D unresolved. The CDR3 loop spans 13 amino acids. Germline CDR1 and CDR2: SGHRS and YFSETQ. V lost 5 bases and J lost 2, with 5 bases in between. In DNA form, the CDR3 reads TGCGCCAGCAGGACTCCTGGGGCCAACGTCCTGACTTTC. This sequence encodes CASRTPGANVLTF.

This rearrangement joins TRBV2 to TRBJ2-2, with 8 bases fitting TRBD1. V gave up 5 bases and J gave up 1 base; unmatched junction bases: 3. Germline assignment: CDR1 SNHLY and CDR2 FYNNEI. This CDR3 has 15 amino acids. CDR3 nucleotide sequence: TGTGCCAGCAGTCGACAGGGGCTGAACACCGGGGAGCTGTTTTTT. It encodes CASSRQGLNTGELFF.

On this clone: One end of the junction varies from germline; a read error may be responsible. The chain recombines TRBV7-3 with TRBJ2-3; TRBD1 is a possible D gene (5 bases). The CDR3 contains 15 residues. Germline CDR1 reads SGHTA; CDR2 reads FQGTGA. The CDR3 region has the DNA TGTTCCAGCAGCTCCCAGATAGGGGCCACAGATACGCAGTATTTT. Amino acids: CSSSSQIGATDTQYF.

This clone came up a few times. This rearrangement joins TRBV7-2 to TRBJ2-6, with TRBD2 identical over 7 bases. The CDR3 length is 15 residues. The J segment lost 0 bases and the V segment lost 5 bases, leaving 1 base of the junction unmatched. Germline-derived CDR1 and CDR2 are SGHTA and FQGNSA. This chain's CDR3 is CASSRGVSGANVLTF. The DNA of the CDR3 is TGTGCCAGCAGCCGGGGGGTCTCTGGGGCCAACGTCCTGACTTTC.

The chain recombines TRBV7-3 with TRBJ2-1; D remains ambiguous. This CDR3 is built from 14 residues. The germline V and J ends were trimmed by 0 bases and 5 bases, with 8 bases remaining between them. Germline V lookup: CDR1 SGHTA, CDR2 FQGTGA. The CDR3 DNA sequence: TGTGCCAGCAGCTTAACGGGCCGTGACAATGAGCAGTTCTTC. Protein sequence: CASSLTGRDNEQFF.

The chain employs TRBV25-1 and TRBJ2-5; perhaps TRBD1 as D (5 bases). Matching the DNA end better, TRBJ2-7 makes the J call doubtful. Germline V CDR1 and CDR2: MGHDK, SYGVNS. This CDR3 comprises 14 residues. In nucleotides, the CDR3 is TGTGCCAGCAGTGAATTCGTGACAGCCTACGAGCAGTACTTC. This sequence encodes CASSEFVTAYEQYF.

J is TRBJ2-2 and V is TRBV18, with 7 bases that match TRBD1. J lost 5 bases, V lost 3 bases, and 3 bases had no gene match. Germline lookup yields CDR1 KGHSH and CDR2 LQKENI. The CDR3 has 14 residues. The CDR3 coding sequence is TGTGCCAGCTCACCCACAGGGGAGACCGGGGAGCTGTTTTTT. Protein sequence: CASSPTGETGELFF.

The chain carries TRBV2 and TRBJ1-5, with TRBD1 matching 8 bases. CDR3 length: 17 residues. V lost 4 bases to trimming and J lost 1 base; unmatched junction nucleotides: 9. Germline V CDR1 and CDR2: SNHLY, FYNNEI. The DNA for the CDR3 is TGTGCCAGCAGTGCCGGCAGGGGGCTCAAGAGCAATCAGCCCCAGCATTTT. Its protein product is CASSAGRGLKSNQPQHF.

This clone was picked up one time. This sequence joins TRBV19 and TRBJ2-5; tentatively, D is TRBD2 (6 bases). The CDR3 spans 13 residues. V was cut by 3 bases and J by 11 bases, with 16 bases left in between. From germline, CDR1 is LNHDA and CDR2 SQIVND (reference sequence). The CDR3 is CASSINGVREQYF. The CDR3 region has the DNA TGTGCCAGTAGTATCAACGGAGTACGGGAGCAGTACTTC.

This chain links TRBV7-2 with TRBJ2-5, with D possibly being TRBD1 (6 bases). The CDR3 is made up of 18 amino acids. CDR1 is SGHTA and CDR2 is FQGNSA in the germline V gene. Trimming took 7 bases from V and 7 from J, leaving 31 bases between them. CDR3 DNA sequence: TGTGCCAGCAAAGGACAGTCCACGGGCCGAATGCAAGAGGGGACCCAGTACTTC. It codes for CASKGQSTGRMQEGTQYF.

A single count supports this clone. The V call is TRBV7-2, the J call TRBJ2-5; 9 positions match TRBD2. Germline V lookup: CDR1 SGHTA, CDR2 FQGNSA. The CDR3 runs 17 residues. J was trimmed by 3 bases and V by 1 base; bases with no gene match: 9. CDR3 residues: CASSLVPQLAGKETQYF. The CDR3 nucleotides are TGTGCCAGCAGCTTAGTTCCGCAGCTAGCGGGAAAAGAGACCCAGTACTTC.

This sequence joins TRBV7-2 and TRBJ1-1; D perhaps matches TRBD1 (5 bases). Per the germline V gene, CDR1 is SGHTA and CDR2 is FQGNSA. The V end lost 6 bases, the J end lost 4 bases, and 12 bases lay between the germline ends. The CDR3 is 13 residues long. In nucleotides, the CDR3 is TGTGCCAGCAGAGGGGATTCCCGCACTGAAGCTTTCTTT. This gives the protein CASRGDSRTEAFF.

The V call is TRBV10-3, the J call TRBJ1-1; D uncertain. From germline, CDR1 is ENHRY and CDR2 SYGVKD. V was shortened by 0 bases and J by 1 base, with 9 bases between the two germline ends. This CDR3 region has 15 residues. As DNA, the CDR3 is TGTGCCATCAGTGAGTCGAGCCCGGGGAACACTGAAGCTTTCTTT. This codes for CAISESSPGNTEAFF.

The rearrangement links TRBV15 to TRBJ2-5, with 14 positions matching TRBD2. This CDR3 has 17 residues. Trimming took 8 bases from V and 6 from J; bases not matched to a gene: 14. CDR1 and CDR2 from the germline V gene are LNHNV and YYDKDF (reference sequence). The CDR3 protein is CATRLAGGPLTFQTQYF. In DNA, the CDR3 is TGTGCCACCCGACTAGCGGGGGGGCCTTTGACTTTCCAGACCCAGTACTTC.

In its sample, this clone was seen once. The chain has TRBV4-3 and TRBJ2-3, with a possible D match to TRBD1 (6 bases). This CDR3 has 14 amino acids. Looked up from germline, CDR1 is LGHNA and CDR2 is YSLEER. V lost 5 bases and J lost 2, with 11 bases in between. CDR3 sequence reads: CASSATGLTDTQYF. In nucleotides, the CDR3 is TGCGCCAGCAGCGCGACAGGCCTCACAGATACGCAGTATTTT.

This clone was counted between two and nine times. The chain links TRBV7-9 to TRBJ1-5, with 7 bases lining up with TRBD1. V trimming: 1 base; J trimming: 4 bases; junction bases outside the gene matches: 4. This CDR3 spans 15 amino acids. Per germline, CDR1 SEHNR and CDR2 FQNEAQ (reference sequence). DNA for the CDR3: TGTGCCAGCAGCTTAGGAGGGGGCGGGAATCAGCCCCAGCATTTT. Protein sequence: CASSLGGGGNQPQHF.